These 21 T cell receptor beta chains were sequenced from one sample in a study of shared clonotypes between healthy human individuals. Produced via immunoSEQ multiplex PCR; TCRdb's table is partial and in-frame only. The profile shows approximately 1.5 million clones, roughly 98% of them singletons. Sample: naive CD4+ T cells sorted from blood. Subset defined: CD45RA+ positively selected. The receptors derive from a man younger than 45 in good health.

The chain couples TRBV6-1 to TRBJ1-5; D unresolved. CDR3 size: 16 residues. Trimming removed 4 bases from V and 1 base from J, with 14 bases in between. CDR1 and CDR2 from the germline V gene are MNHNS and SASEGT. The CDR3 protein is CASSAPGGWSNQPQHF. The CDR3 DNA reads as TGTGCCAGCAGTGCGCCGGGCGGTTGGAGCAATCAGCCCCAGCATTTT.

The chain recombines TRBV27 with TRBJ1-1; tentatively, D is TRBD1 (5 bases). CDR3 size: 19 residues. V lost 1 base and J 0 bases, leaving 21 bases between the germline ends. The germline V gene has CDR1 MNHEY and CDR2 SMNVEV (reference sequence). The CDR3 nucleotides read TGTGCCAGCAGTTTATGGTCCCGGCAGGGTGACATAATGAACACTGAAGCTTTCTTT. Its translation: CASSLWSRQGDIMNTEAFF.

In this sample, this clone turned up once. The chain has TRBV29-1 and TRBJ2-1; D possibly corresponds to TRBD2 (5 bases). Germline V gene lookup returns CDR1 SQVTM and CDR2 ANQGSEA. Trimming left V 7 bases short and J 5 bases short, with 6 bases between. This CDR3 is built from 10 residues. The DNA for the CDR3 is TGCAGCGCTAGCAACAATGAGCAGTTCTTC. Translated: CSASNNEQFF.

The rearrangement joins TRBV12-5 to TRBJ2-1; 9 bases line up with TRBD2. The CDR3 contains 17 residues. Trimming took 2 bases from V and 0 from J; bases not matched to a gene: 5. The germline V gene has CDR1 LGHNT and CDR2 FRNRAP. The CDR3 loop reads CASGLSSSGISYNEQFF. The CDR3 bases are TGTGCTAGTGGTTTGTCATCTAGCGGGATCTCCTACAATGAGCAGTTCTTC.

In this sample, this clone turned up a few times. V usage is TRBV29-1 and J usage is TRBJ1-1; TRBD1 is a possible D gene (5 bases). This CDR3 comprises 11 residues. Germline values: CDR1 SQVTM, CDR2 ANQGSEA. CDR3 amino acids: CSFNKGTEAFF. Written as DNA, the CDR3 is TGCAGTTTCAATAAGGGGACTGAAGCTTTCTTT. Variable domain in full (rest from reference TRBV29-1 and TRBJ1-1): SAVISQKPSRDICQRGTSLTIQCQVDSQVTMMFWYRQQPGQSLTLIATANQGSEATYESGFVIDKFPISRPNLTFSTLTVSNMSPEDSSIYLCSFNKGTEAFFGQGTRLTVV.

This chain uses TRBV18 with TRBJ2-1, with 15 bases fitting TRBD2. Germline V gene sequence: CDR1 KGHSH, CDR2 LQKENI. The CDR3 covers 21 residues. Germline trimming cut 2 bases from V and 5 bases from J; bases unmatched to any gene: 16. The CDR3 coding sequence is TGTGCCAGCTCACCATTGGGGCCGGGACTAGCGGGAGGCACTCAGAACAATGAGCAGTTCTTC. It specifies CASSPLGPGLAGGTQNNEQFF.

The chain carries TRBV27 and TRBJ1-5; a possible D gene is TRBD1 (5 bases). The CDR3 extends over 15 amino acids. The germline gives CDR1 MNHEY, CDR2 SMNVEV (reference sequence). Between the trimmed V and J ends, which lost 2 bases and 3 bases, there was a span of 11 bases. Here the CDR3 reads CASSLTRGDNQPQHF. The CDR3 nucleotides are TGTGCCAGCAGTTTAACTCGGGGGGACAATCAGCCCCAGCATTTT.

The chain is built from TRBV2 and TRBJ2-7; tentatively, D is TRBD1 or TRBD2 (5 bases each). Germline CDR1 SNHLY, CDR2 FYNNEI. This CDR3 contains 14 residues. V shed 6 bases and J shed 9 bases, with 21 bases lying between them. CDR3 in DNA: TGTGCCAGCAGGGAATCGGGACGGCTGATGTGGCAGTACTTC. This gives the protein CASRESGRLMWQYF.

The gene calls are TRBV2 and TRBJ1-2; perhaps TRBD1 as D (6 bases). Looked up from germline, CDR1 is SNHLY and CDR2 is FYNNEI. The CDR3 contains 12 residues. V was cut by 7 bases and J by 7 bases, with 13 bases left in between. CDR3 protein: CASIARGGGYTF. Here the CDR3 DNA reads TGTGCCAGCATTGCAAGGGGGGGTGGCTACACCTTC.

In DNA form, the CDR3 reads TGTGCCAGCAGCTTATTCGGTAGGGCAGCCACTGAAGCTTTCTTT. This gives the protein CASSLFGRAATEAFF. The chain combines TRBV7-9 with TRBJ1-1; D call uncertain. CDR1 is SEHNR and CDR2 is FQNEAQ in the germline V gene (reference sequence). With 2 bases removed from V and 4 bases from J, the gap between germline ends came to 14 bases. CDR3 length: 15 residues.

V usage is TRBV10-1 and J usage is TRBJ2-3, with 14 bases matching TRBD2. V dropped 5 bases and J dropped 5; count of bases not matched to a gene: 3. The CDR3 is 15 residues long. Germline CDR1 WNHNN, CDR2 SYGVQD (reference sequence). DNA for the CDR3: TGCGCCAGCAGTCAGGGACTAGCGGGAGTAGATACGCAGTATTTT. It specifies CASSQGLAGVDTQYF.

The CDR3 sequence: CASSPKGRYEQYF. The CDR3 DNA reads TGTGCCAGCAGCCCAAAAGGCCGGTACGAGCAGTACTTC. The V and J genes are TRBV5-4 and TRBJ2-7; D ambiguous. Trimming took off 4 bases at V and 4 bases at J, with 12 bases between the two ends. The CDR3 consists of 13 residues. In germline, CDR1 is SGHNT, CDR2 YYREEE (reference sequence).

In its sample, this clone was seen once. The chain uses TRBV9 and TRBJ1-2, with unresolved D. V lost 4 bases, J lost 8 bases, and 18 bases lay in between. In germline, CDR1 is SGDLS, CDR2 YYNGEE. This CDR3 region has 14 residues. The CDR3, as DNA: TGTGCCAGCAGCTTAATTGGGTCCACCGACGGCTACACCTTC. It encodes CASSLIGSTDGYTF.

The gene calls are TRBV6-5 and TRBJ2-1, with 8 bases fitting TRBD2. The length of the CDR3 is 15 residues. The germline V gene encodes CDR1 MNHEY and CDR2 SVGAGI. Trimming cost V 7 bases and J 1 base; bases outside gene matches: 6. CDR3 sequence: CASTDSGMSYNEQFF. The CDR3 nucleotides are TGTGCCAGCACCGATAGCGGGATGTCCTACAATGAGCAGTTCTTC.

The J gene is TRBJ2-7, the V gene TRBV28, with TRBD2 matching over 8 bases. Germline CDR1 MDHEN, CDR2 SYDVKM. The length of the CDR3 is 15 residues. J lost 2 bases, V lost 8 bases, and 11 bases had no gene match. CDR3 sequence reads: CASYPGGDRPYEQYF. The CDR3 nucleotides read TGTGCCAGCTACCCGGGAGGGGACCGACCCTACGAGCAGTACTTC.

This chain uses TRBV27 with TRBJ2-7; TRBD2 aligns across 7 bases. Germline V lookup: CDR1 MNHEY, CDR2 SMNVEV (reference sequence). The V and J ends lost 0 bases and 7 bases, in that order; junction bases with no gene match: 12. The CDR3 is 16 residues long. CDR3 sequence (DNA): TGTGCCAGCAGTTTATCATCCAGCGGGGCCCCTTATGAGCAGTACTTC. It specifies CASSLSSSGAPYEQYF.

The chain employs TRBV2 and TRBJ1-5; 11 bases are a match to TRBD1. This CDR3 region has 16 residues. V was pared by 6 bases and J by 6 bases, with 10 bases of the junction left unmatched. Germline V gene sequence: CDR1 SNHLY, CDR2 FYNNEI. The CDR3 nucleotides read TGTGCCAGCAGGAGAGGGACAGGGGGACTTTTTCAGCCCCAGCATTTT. This codes for CASRRGTGGLFQPQHF.

V and J are TRBV11-2 and TRBJ2-7, with D perhaps TRBD1 or TRBD2 (5 bases each). CDR1 and CDR2 from the germline V gene are SGHAT and FQNNGV. The CDR3 totals 12 residues. Trimming cost V 5 bases and J 12 bases, with 17 bases left between them. CDR3 in DNA: TGTGCCAGCAGCCGCGAGGGTAGGGACCTGTACTTC. As protein: CASSREGRDLYF. The full variable domain, completed using reference TRBV11-2 and TRBJ2-7, is EAGVAQSPRYKIIEKRQSVAFWCNPISGHATLYWYQQILGQGPKLLIQFQNNGVVDDSQLPKDRFSAERLKGVDSTLKIQPAKLEDSAVYLCASSREGRDLYFGPGTRLTVT.

CDR3 protein: CASSFTSGNSYNEQFF. CDR3 DNA: TGCGCCAGCAGCTTTACTAGCGGGAATTCCTACAATGAGCAGTTCTTC. This chain uses TRBV5-1 with TRBJ2-1, with 10 bases lining up with TRBD2. The CDR3 has 16 residues. Germline V gene data show CDR1 as SGHRS and CDR2 as YFSETQ. With V trimmed by 2 bases and J by 1 base, 3 bases remained unmatched.

This clone was picked up one time. The chain joins TRBV5-1 to TRBJ2-2; a possible D gene is TRBD2 (6 bases). With 3 bases removed from V and 1 base from J, the gap between germline ends came to 10 bases. CDR1 and CDR2 from the germline V gene are SGHRS and YFSETQ. CDR3 size: 15 residues. The CDR3 protein is CASSSGVGNTGELFF. The CDR3 DNA is TGCGCCAGCAGCTCGGGAGTAGGGAACACCGGGGAGCTGTTTTTT. Full variable domain (rest looked up from reference TRBV5-1 and TRBJ2-2): KAGVTQTPRYLIKTRGQQVTLSCSPISGHRSVSWYQQTPGQGLQFLFEYFSETQRNKGNFPGRFSGRQFSNSRSEMNVSTLELGDSALYLCASSSGVGNTGELFFGEGSRLTVL.

The chain carries TRBV27 and TRBJ2-1; 12 positions match TRBD2. Losses at the gene ends were 3 bases for V and 4 bases for J; bases not matched to a gene: 7. This CDR3 is 17 amino acids long. Germline V gives CDR1 MNHEY, CDR2 SMNVEV (reference sequence). CDR3 coding DNA: TGTGCCAGCAGTTTCTTCCTAGCGGGAGGGCGATACAATGAGCAGTTCTTC. It codes for CASSFFLAGGRYNEQFF.